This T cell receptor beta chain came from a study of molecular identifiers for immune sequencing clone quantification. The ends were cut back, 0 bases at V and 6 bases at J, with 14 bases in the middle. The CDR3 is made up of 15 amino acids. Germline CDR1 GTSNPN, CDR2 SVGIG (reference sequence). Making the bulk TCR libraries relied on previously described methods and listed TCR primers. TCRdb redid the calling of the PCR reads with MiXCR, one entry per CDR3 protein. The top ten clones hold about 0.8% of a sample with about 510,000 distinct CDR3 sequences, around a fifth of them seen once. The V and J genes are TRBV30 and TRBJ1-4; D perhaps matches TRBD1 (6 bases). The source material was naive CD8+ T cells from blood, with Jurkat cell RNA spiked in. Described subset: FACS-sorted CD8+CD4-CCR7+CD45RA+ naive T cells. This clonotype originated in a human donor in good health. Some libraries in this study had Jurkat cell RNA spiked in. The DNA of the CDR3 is TGTGCCTGGAGTGTTCTCCTGGCAGGGGATGAAAAACTGTTTTTT. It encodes CAWSVLLAGDEKLFF.